These T cell receptor beta chains were read from a single sample in a study of cytomegalovirus exposure and HLA in healthy donors. Assay used: immunoSEQ multiplex PCR; TCRdb lists only in-frame clones, some missing. The data contain around 200,000 clones, about 86% of them singletons. Sequenced sample: PBMCs. Receptors originate from a woman in her twenties or thirties in good health and CMV-seronegative. Each CDR3 is given with its conserved first and last residue. Fields, in order: V gene, clone size, J gene, D gene, CDR3 DNA, CDR3 protein. A D gene is named only where the DNA matches it firmly. Not every row has a clone size; where given, it reads once, few, many or a size class.

TRBV5-1	.	TRBJ2-1	.	TGCGCCAGCACCCCGGGTCAGAACTACAACAATGAGCAGTTCTTC	CASTPGQNYNNEQFF
TRBV27	.	TRBJ2-1	TRBD1	TGTGCCAGCAGCTCCGCGGCTGGGACAGGGGACCCCCATGAGCAGTTCTTC	CASSSAAGTGDPHEQFF
TRBV7-9	.	TRBJ2-1	TRBD2	TGTGCCAGCAGCTCAGTTACGACTAGCGATTTCAATGAGCAGTTCTTC	CASSSVTTSDFNEQFF
TRBV7-9	.	TRBJ1-1	TRBD1	TGTGCCAGCAGCTTATCAGGGGGGCGCGCTTTCTTT	CASSLSGGRAFF
TRBV2	.	TRBJ2-7	TRBD1	TGTGCCAGCAGCCCTTGGACAGGGGGTTTTACCTACGAGCAGTACTTC	CASSPWTGGFTYEQYF
TRBV18	.	TRBJ2-5	.	TGTGCCACCCAAGGGGGGGGCGCAGAGACCCAGTACTTC	CATQGGGAETQYF
TRBV2	.	TRBJ1-6	.	TGTGCCAGCACTCCCACCAGGGTTGAAGGTTCACCCCTCCACTTT	CASTPTRVEGSPLHF
TRBV6-5	.	TRBJ1-1	.	TGTGCCAGCAGTTATTCAGTGAACACTGAAGCTTTCTTT	CASSYSVNTEAFF
TRBV6-1	.	TRBJ2-7	.	TGTGCCAGCAGTGATTGGACTCTCTACTACGAGCAGTACTTC	CASSDWTLYYEQYF
TRBV4-1	once	TRBJ2-4	.	TGCGCCAGCAGCCAAGTCCTTCTGGCCAAAAACATTCAGTACTTC	CASSQVLLAKNIQYF
TRBV7-9	few	TRBJ2-1	.	TGTGCCAGCAGCTTATCATTGGCGGGAACCTACAATGAGCAGTTCTTC	CASSLSLAGTYNEQFF
TRBV28	once	TRBJ1-5	.	TGTGCCAGCAGCCTAACAGGTCCAGCGAGGCAGCCCCAGCATTTT	CASSLTGPARQPQHF
TRBV18	.	TRBJ2-1	TRBD2	TGTGCCAGCTCACCACTTAGCGGGATCTACAATGAGCAGTTCTTC	CASSPLSGIYNEQFF
TRBV21-1	.	TRBJ2-1	.	TGTGCCAGCGGCGAAACAGTTGGCGGGAGGGCCAACAATGAGCAGTTCTTC	CASGETVGGRANNEQFF
TRBV10-3	.	TRBJ1-4	TRBD1	TGTGCCACCCGGCGGGGGGAACAGGGGTACGGAAAACTGTTTTTT	CATRRGEQGYGKLFF
TRBV6-6	.	TRBJ1-5	.	TGTGCCAGCAGTTCCCTGAATTCGGGGGGCAATCAGCCCCAGCATTTT	CASSSLNSGGNQPQHF
TRBV6-4	.	TRBJ2-1	TRBD2	TGTGCCAGCAGTGAACTAGCGGGAGGTTCCGCACACAATGAGCAGTTCTTC	CASSELAGGSAHNEQFF
TRBV18	once	TRBJ1-2	.	TGTGCCAGCTCACCAGCAGGGGCGGTGGACTATGGCTACACCTTC	CASSPAGAVDYGYTF
TRBV7-8	.	TRBJ2-3	TRBD2	TGTGCCAGCAGCCGAGCCGGGGGGAATAGCGGGAGATCAGATACGCAGTATTTT	CASSRAGGNSGRSDTQYF
TRBV6-1	once	TRBJ2-5	TRBD2	TGTGCCAGCAGTGAAGCGCAGGGACTAGGGGCTAGCGGGAGGAGGGAGACCCAGTACTTC	CASSEAQGLGASGRRETQYF
TRBV6-1	.	TRBJ1-6	TRBD1	TGTGCCAGCAGTGAGTGGACAGGGAATAATTCACCCCTCCACTTT	CASSEWTGNNSPLHF
TRBV7-9	.	TRBJ2-1	TRBD2	TGTGCCAGCAGCCCTTTCGCGGGAGATAAGACTTTCGACAATGAGCAGTTCTTC	CASSPFAGDKTFDNEQFF
TRBV7-9	.	TRBJ2-5	.	TGTGCCAGCAGCCTCATAGGGGCCCGAGAGACCCAGTACTTC	CASSLIGARETQYF
TRBV9	.	TRBJ1-1	TRBD1	TGTGCCAGCAGCCCTCTAACAGGGGGCGCGACTGAAGCTTTCTTT	CASSPLTGGATEAFF
TRBV6-5	once	TRBJ2-7	TRBD2	TGTGCCAGCAGTTACCAACTAGCGCCGACCTACGAGCAGTACTTC	CASSYQLAPTYEQYF
TRBV2	.	TRBJ1-1	.	TGTGCCAGCAGTGAATGGCGAGGGGGGAACACTGAAGCTTTCTTT	CASSEWRGGNTEAFF
TRBV5-4	.	TRBJ2-2	TRBD2	TGTGCCAGCAGCTACGGACTAGCCGGCACCGGGGAGCTGTTTTTT	CASSYGLAGTGELFF
TRBV28	.	TRBJ1-5	.	TGTGCCAGCAGACAATGGGGAGGTTCCAATCAGCCCCAGCATTTT	CASRQWGGSNQPQHF
TRBV6-6	.	TRBJ2-7	.	TGTGCTAGCAAGGGAGTCGACTACGAGCAGTACTTC	CASKGVDYEQYF
TRBV2	.	TRBJ1-1	.	TGTGCCAGCAGTGAAGCGGGCAGGGAAGGCACTGAAGCTTTCTTT	CASSEAGREGTEAFF
TRBV2	.	TRBJ1-3	.	TGTGCCAGCAGTGAAGCGGACCCGACAGCGGGAAACACCATATATTTT	CASSEADPTAGNTIYF